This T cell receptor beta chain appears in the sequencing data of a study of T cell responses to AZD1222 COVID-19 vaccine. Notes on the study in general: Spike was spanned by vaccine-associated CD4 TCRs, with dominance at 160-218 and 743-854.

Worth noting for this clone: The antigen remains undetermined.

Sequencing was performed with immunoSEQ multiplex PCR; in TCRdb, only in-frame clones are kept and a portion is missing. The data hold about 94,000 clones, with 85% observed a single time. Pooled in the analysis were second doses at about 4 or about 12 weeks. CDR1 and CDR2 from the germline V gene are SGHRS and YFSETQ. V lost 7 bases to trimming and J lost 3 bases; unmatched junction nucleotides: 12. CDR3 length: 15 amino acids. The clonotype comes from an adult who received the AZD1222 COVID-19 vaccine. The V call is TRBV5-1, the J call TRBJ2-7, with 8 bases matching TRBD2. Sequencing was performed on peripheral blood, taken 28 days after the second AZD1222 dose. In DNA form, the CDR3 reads TGCGCCAGCTCAGCTCCGGGGGGGGCAGGCTACGAGCAGTACTTC. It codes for CASSAPGGAGYEQYF.